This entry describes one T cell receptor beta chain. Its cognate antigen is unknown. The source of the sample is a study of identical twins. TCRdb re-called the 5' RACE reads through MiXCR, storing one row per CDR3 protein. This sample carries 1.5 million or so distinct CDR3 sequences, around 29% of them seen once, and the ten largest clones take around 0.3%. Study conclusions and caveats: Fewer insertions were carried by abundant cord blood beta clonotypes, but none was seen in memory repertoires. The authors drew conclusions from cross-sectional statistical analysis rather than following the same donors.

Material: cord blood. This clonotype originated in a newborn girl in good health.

The CDR3 nucleotides read TGTGCCAGCAGTTTATTCGGCCAGGATCAGTTCTTC. Protein sequence: CASSLFGQDQFF. The chain has TRBV27 and TRBJ2-1; D call uncertain. This CDR3 has 12 amino acids. Germline CDR1 and CDR2: MNHEY and SMNVEV (reference sequence). Trimming left V 1 base short and J 13 bases short, with 11 bases between.